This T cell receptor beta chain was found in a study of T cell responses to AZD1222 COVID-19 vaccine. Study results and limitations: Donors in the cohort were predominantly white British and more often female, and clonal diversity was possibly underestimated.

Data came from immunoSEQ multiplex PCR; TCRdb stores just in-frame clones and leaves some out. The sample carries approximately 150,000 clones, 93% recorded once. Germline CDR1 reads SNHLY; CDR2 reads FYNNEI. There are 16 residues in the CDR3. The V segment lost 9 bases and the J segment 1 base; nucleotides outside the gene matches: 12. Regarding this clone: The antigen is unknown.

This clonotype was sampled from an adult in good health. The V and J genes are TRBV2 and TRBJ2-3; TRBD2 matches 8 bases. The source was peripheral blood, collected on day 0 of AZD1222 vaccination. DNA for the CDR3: TGTGCCAGAGGCTCGGGGGGGGTAGGAGGCACAGATACGCAGTATTTT. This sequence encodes CARGSGGVGGTDTQYF. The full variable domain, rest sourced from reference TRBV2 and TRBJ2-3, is EPEVTQTPSHQVTQMGQEVILRCVPISNHLYFYWYRQILGQKVEFLVSFYNNEISEKSEIFDDQFSVERPDGSNFTLKIRSTKLEDSAMYFCARGSGGVGGTDTQYFGPGTRLTVL.